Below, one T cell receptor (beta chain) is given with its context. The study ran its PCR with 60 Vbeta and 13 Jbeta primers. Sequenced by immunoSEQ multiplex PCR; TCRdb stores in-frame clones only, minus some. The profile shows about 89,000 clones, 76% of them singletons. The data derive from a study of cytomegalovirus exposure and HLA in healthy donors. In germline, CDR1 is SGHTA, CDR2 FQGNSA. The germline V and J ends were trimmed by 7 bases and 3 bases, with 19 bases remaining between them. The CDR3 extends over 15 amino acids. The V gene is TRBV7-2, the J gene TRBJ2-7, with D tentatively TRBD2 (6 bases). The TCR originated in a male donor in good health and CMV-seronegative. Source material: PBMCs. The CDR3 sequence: CASILMAGSGYEQYF. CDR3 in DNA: TGTGCCAGCATCCTGATGGCGGGGAGCGGCTACGAGCAGTACTTC.